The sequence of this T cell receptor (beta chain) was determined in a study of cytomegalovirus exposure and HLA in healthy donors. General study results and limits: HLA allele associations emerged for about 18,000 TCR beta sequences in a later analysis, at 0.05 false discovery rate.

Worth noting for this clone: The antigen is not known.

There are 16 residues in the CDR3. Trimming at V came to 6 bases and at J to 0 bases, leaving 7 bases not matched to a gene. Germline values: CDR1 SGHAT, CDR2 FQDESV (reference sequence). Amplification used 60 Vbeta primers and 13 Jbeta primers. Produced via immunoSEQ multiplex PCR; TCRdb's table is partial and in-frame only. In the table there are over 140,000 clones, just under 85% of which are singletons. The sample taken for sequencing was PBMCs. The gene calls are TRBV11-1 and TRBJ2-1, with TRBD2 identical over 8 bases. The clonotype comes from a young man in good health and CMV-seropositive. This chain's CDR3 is CASSLIAGTSYNEQFF. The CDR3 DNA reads TGTGCCAGCAGTCTGATAGCGGGAACCTCCTACAATGAGCAGTTCTTC.